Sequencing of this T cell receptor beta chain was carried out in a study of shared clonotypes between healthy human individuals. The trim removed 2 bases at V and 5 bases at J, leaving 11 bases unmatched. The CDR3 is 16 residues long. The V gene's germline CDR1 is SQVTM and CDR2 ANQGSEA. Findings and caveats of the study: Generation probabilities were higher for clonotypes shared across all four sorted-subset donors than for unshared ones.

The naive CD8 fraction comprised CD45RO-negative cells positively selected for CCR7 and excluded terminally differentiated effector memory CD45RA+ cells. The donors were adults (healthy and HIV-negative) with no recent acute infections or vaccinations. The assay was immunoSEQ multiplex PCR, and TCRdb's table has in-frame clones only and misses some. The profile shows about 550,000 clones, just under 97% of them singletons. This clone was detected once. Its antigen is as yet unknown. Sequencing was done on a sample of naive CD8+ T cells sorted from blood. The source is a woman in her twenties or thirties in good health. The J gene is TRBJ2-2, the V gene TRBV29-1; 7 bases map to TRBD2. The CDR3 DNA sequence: TGCAGCGTTGAATGGCGCCTAGCGGAGAATACCGGGGAGCTGTTTTTT. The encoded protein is CSVEWRLAENTGELFF.